This TCR beta chain is from a study of blood T cells in healthy people across ages. Study-level points and caveats: Per million T cells, TCR beta diversity dropped roughly linearly as age increased.

As for this clonotype: What it recognizes is unknown.

V was pared by 6 bases and J by 5 bases, with 17 bases between. Per germline, CDR1 ENHRY and CDR2 SYGVKD. This CDR3 region has 14 residues. The authors ran a second PCR of roughly 6 to 12 cycles using a sample-barcoded 5' primer and a J-beta primer mix. TCRdb fed the 5' RACE reads into MiXCR, producing one record per CDR3 protein. Seen here are some 1.4 million distinct CDR3 sequences, approximately 40% observed once, and the top ten hold around 8%. The chain recombines TRBV10-3 with TRBJ2-7; maybe TRBD2 (6 bases). The sequence was obtained from a woman aged 18-29 years in good health. The sequencing sample was made of blood. In DNA, the CDR3 is TGTGCCATCAGGAGCCTAGGAGGGTCCGACGAGCAGTACTTC. This gives the protein CAIRSLGGSDEQYF.